The TCR beta chain under discussion was sequenced for a study of beta chain features in type 1 diabetes. Expressed TCRB transcripts were sequenced because the isolated RNA had all been reverse transcribed beforehand. Clones were read by immunoSEQ multiplex PCR, and TCRdb kept only the in-frame ones, dropping some. The sample includes about 260,000 clones, about 24% seen only once; the top ten take around 0.011%. As regards this clone: The target antigen is unknown.

Findings and caveats of the study: Possible PCR preference for shorter templates applied equally to patients and controls. For type 1 diabetes patients, VDJ junctions showed fewer insertions and more deletions. A greater similarity of naive, central memory and Treg TCRB repertoires was seen among patients than among healthy donors. Shorter TCRB CDR3s, moderately but significantly so, were found in Type 1 diabetes patients in all four CD4+ subsets.

The source of this sequence is a woman aged 30 to 39 with type 1 diabetes. The sequenced sample was naive CD4+ T cells from blood.

CDR3 sequence (DNA): TGTGCCAGCAGTGAATCTTTTGGCAGGGAAGAGACCCAGTACTTC. Residues: CASSESFGREETQYF. The chain couples TRBV25-1 to TRBJ2-5, with D perhaps matching TRBD1 (5 bases). This CDR3 is built from 15 residues. V was shortened by 1 base and J by 3 bases, with 12 bases between the two germline ends. Per germline, CDR1 MGHDK and CDR2 SYGVNS.